The source of this TCR beta chain is a study of PD-L1 blockade in urothelial cancer. Profiling relied on immunoSEQ multiplex PCR, and the TCRdb table lists in-frame clones only, not all of them. This sample has approximately 110,000 clones, with approximately 85% found just once. V was shortened by 7 bases and J by 2 bases, with 18 bases between the two germline ends. The CDR3 is 16 residues long. From germline, CDR1 is LNHDA and CDR2 SQIVND (reference sequence). The sequenced sample was PBMCs, obtained around atezolizumab (anti-PD-L1) treatment. The TCR was taken from a man in his fifties or sixties with urothelial cancer. V is TRBV19 and J is TRBJ1-5; possible D gene TRBD1, 5 bases. CDR3 amino acids: CASTPGRQGGNQPQHF. DNA for the CDR3: TGTGCCAGTACCCCCGGCAGGCAGGGTGGCAATCAGCCCCAGCATTTT. Based on the CDR3 plus reference TRBV19 and TRBJ1-5, the full variable domain is DGGITQSPKYLFRKEGQNVTLSCEQNLNHDAMYWYRQDPGQGLRLIYYSQIVNDFQKGDIAEGYSVSREKKESFPLTVTSAQKNPTAFYLCASTPGRQGGNQPQHFGDGTRLSIL.